These T cell receptor beta chains were read from a single sample in a study of blood T cell repertoires in COVID-19. Profiling relied on immunoSEQ multiplex PCR, and the TCRdb table lists in-frame clones only, not all of them. The sample includes roughly 260,000 clones, 70% to 90% of them seen just once. Specimen: peripheral blood. These receptors all stem from a woman aged 45-59 years with acute or convalescent COVID-19. CDR3s include the opening cysteine and the closing phenylalanine or tryptophan. D genes are given only for firm matches. For some rows the clone size is stated as once, few or many, or as a class when expanded; others skip it.

abundance,v_gene,j_gene,d_gene,CDR3aa,CDR3nt
.,TRBV19,TRBJ2-3,TRBD2,CASSISSLGLEDTQYF,TGTGCCAGTAGTATATCATCCCTCGGACTAGAAGATACGCAGTATTTT
.,TRBV2,TRBJ2-1,TRBD2,CASIKETSYPGNEQFF,TGTGCCAGCATTAAAGAGACTAGCTACCCAGGCAATGAGCAGTTCTTC
.,TRBV2,TRBJ1-5,TRBD1,CASSRGTGDRPQHF,TGTGCCAGCAGCCGCGGGACAGGGGATAGGCCCCAGCATTTT
.,TRBV7-2,TRBJ2-3,.,CASSFVDTQYF,TGTGCCAGCAGCTTCGTGGATACGCAGTATTTT
.,TRBV7-9,TRBJ2-7,.,CASSLAAGTYEQYF,TGTGCCAGCAGCTTAGCGGCAGGGACCTACGAGCAGTACTTC
.,TRBV4-2,TRBJ2-7,TRBD2,CASSQGSSGNYEQYF,TGTGCCAGCAGCCAAGGGTCTAGCGGGAACTACGAGCAGTACTTC
once,TRBV7-2,TRBJ2-3,.,CASSFVVRSTDTQYF,TGTGCCAGCAGCTTCGTAGTGCGCAGCACAGATACGCAGTATTTT
.,TRBV12-3/TRBV12-4,TRBJ2-5,.,CASRRDTIETQYF,TGTGCCAGCAGACGGGACACTATAGAGACCCAGTACTTC
.,TRBV10-3,TRBJ1-2,.,CAISEFRPATNDYTF,TGTGCCATCAGTGAGTTCCGCCCCGCTACCAACGACTACACCTTC
.,TRBV5-1,TRBJ1-2,TRBD1,CASSPTTGFYGYTF,TGCGCCAGCAGCCCGACGACAGGGTTCTATGGCTACACCTTC
.,TRBV5-1,TRBJ2-5,.,CASSPRRGVETQYF,TGCGCCAGCAGCCCTAGAAGGGGTGTGGAGACCCAGTACTTC
.,TRBV9,TRBJ2-1,TRBD2,CASTTGLAAGNEQFF,TGTGCCAGCACCACGGGACTAGCGGCAGGCAATGAGCAGTTCTTC
.,TRBV3-1/TRBV3-2,TRBJ2-5,TRBD1,CASSQGTGGAETQYF,TGTGCCAGCAGCCAAGGGACAGGGGGCGCGGAGACCCAGTACTTC
.,TRBV5-1,TRBJ1-3,.,CASSLATGSGNTIYF,TGCGCCAGCAGCTTGGCAACAGGCTCTGGAAACACCATATATTTT
.,TRBV11-2,TRBJ2-1,TRBD2,CASSYLAGGNHEQFF,TGTGCCAGCAGCTATCTAGCGGGAGGGAATCATGAGCAGTTCTTC
.,TRBV19,TRBJ2-3,.,CASSIVTGTTDTQYF,TGTGCCAGTAGTATAGTGACAGGAACCACAGATACGCAGTATTTT
.,TRBV9,TRBJ1-1,TRBD1,CASSVRDRVSGTEAFF,TGTGCCAGCAGCGTAAGGGACAGGGTTTCGGGAACTGAAGCTTTCTTT
many,TRBV27,TRBJ1-2,TRBD1,CASSYLQGAYGYTF,TGTGCCAGCAGTTATCTACAGGGGGCCTATGGCTACACCTTC
.,TRBV6-2/TRBV6-3,TRBJ1-4,TRBD1,CASSSWPPGQGLEKLFF,TGTGCCAGCAGTTCCTGGCCACCGGGACAGGGGCTTGAAAAACTGTTTTTT
once,TRBV5-1,TRBJ2-7,TRBD1,CASSLDGTGFYEQYF,TGCGCCAGCAGCTTGGATGGGACAGGGTTCTACGAGCAGTACTTC
.,TRBV27,TRBJ1-2,.,CASSLRVANYGYTF,TGTGCCAGCAGTTTGAGGGTTGCTAACTATGGCTACACCTTC
few,TRBV10-3,TRBJ2-7,TRBD2,CAISAPRDKREDASSYEQYF,TGTGCCATCAGTGCCCCCAGGGATAAGCGGGAGGACGCTAGCTCCTACGAGCAGTACTTC
.,TRBV10-3,TRBJ2-1,TRBD2,CAISEAASGRPNEQFF,TGTGCCATCAGCGAAGCGGCTAGCGGTAGACCCAATGAGCAGTTCTTC
.,TRBV3-1/TRBV3-2,TRBJ1-5,.,CASSQRGGYDQPQHF,TGTGCCAGCAGCCAAAGGGGAGGCTACGATCAGCCCCAGCATTTT
.,TRBV12-3/TRBV12-4,TRBJ2-1,TRBD1,CASSLKGTGEFF,TGTGCCAGCAGTTTAAAGGGGACAGGGGAGTTCTTC
.,TRBV28,TRBJ2-1,.,CASSSFGSSYNEQFF,TGTGCCAGCAGTTCCTTCGGGAGTAGTTACAATGAGCAGTTCTTC
.,TRBV9,TRBJ2-2,TRBD2,CASSILLAGDTGELFF,TGTGCCAGCAGCATCCTACTAGCGGGAGACACCGGGGAGCTGTTTTTT
.,TRBV3-1/TRBV3-2,TRBJ2-2,TRBD2,CASSQGGTSGPRVRELFF,TGTGCCAGCAGCCAAGGCGGGACTAGCGGGCCGAGAGTCCGGGAGCTGTTTTTT
.,TRBV28,TRBJ2-4,TRBD1,CASSLSGADWTGDPLAKNIQYF,TGTGCCAGCAGTTTATCCGGTGCGGATTGGACAGGGGACCCTCTAGCCAAAAACATTCAGTACTTC
.,TRBV4-1,TRBJ1-2,.,CASSQGRWTNYGYTF,TGCGCCAGCAGCCAAGGGAGGTGGACTAACTATGGCTACACCTTC
.,TRBV6-5,TRBJ1-2,.,CARGTGEEEGYTF,TGTGCCAGGGGCACGGGGGAAGAGGAAGGCTACACCTTC
.,TRBV19,TRBJ2-3,TRBD2,CASRRLAGGTTDTQYF,TGTGCCAGCAGAAGACTAGCGGGAGGGACCACGGATACGCAGTATTTT
.,TRBV27,TRBJ1-6,.,CASTLTRGTYNSPLHF,TGTGCCAGCACCTTAACGCGGGGGACCTATAATTCACCCCTCCACTTT
.,TRBV29-1,TRBJ2-1,.,CSGTGDSYNEQFF,TGTTCGGGGACGGGGGACTCCTACAATGAGCAGTTCTTC
.,TRBV7-8,TRBJ2-7,.,CASSPARTRSSYEQYF,TGTGCCAGCAGCCCGGCTCGGACACGTAGCTCCTACGAGCAGTACTTC
.,TRBV4-2,TRBJ2-7,.,CASSQGGLVSYEQYF,TGTGCCAGCAGCCAAGGGGGACTCGTCTCCTACGAGCAGTACTTC
.,TRBV6-2/TRBV6-3,TRBJ2-7,TRBD1,CASSYRDRDYEQYF,TGTGCCAGCAGTTACCGGGACAGGGACTACGAGCAGTACTTC
few,TRBV6-5,TRBJ1-2,.,CASSPTGNIGYTF,TGTGCCAGCAGCCCGACGGGAAATATCGGCTACACCTTC
.,TRBV28,TRBJ2-7,TRBD2,CASSSTSGTSYEQYF,TGTGCCAGCAGTTCGACTAGCGGGACCTCCTACGAGCAGTACTTC
.,TRBV7-2,TRBJ1-2,.,CASSTFGGRLAYGYTF,TGTGCCAGCAGTACCTTCGGGGGGCGCTTGGCCTATGGCTACACCTTC
.,TRBV18,TRBJ2-6,TRBD2,CASSPWTSGVTSGANVLTF,TGTGCCAGCTCACCTTGGACTAGCGGGGTGACCTCTGGGGCCAACGTCCTGACTTTC
.,TRBV28,TRBJ1-3,.,CASSYRFSGNTIYF,TGTGCCAGCAGTTACAGGTTCTCTGGAAACACCATATATTTT
.,TRBV28,TRBJ2-7,.,CASSPKGRVSYEQYF,TGTGCCAGCAGTCCCAAGGGGCGCGTATCCTACGAGCAGTACTTC
.,TRBV6-1,TRBJ1-1,.,CASSEVSGAEAFF,TGTGCCAGCAGTGAAGTGAGCGGTGCTGAAGCTTTCTTT
.,TRBV6-5,TRBJ2-7,TRBD1,CASSRSSGQGWQYF,TGTGCCAGCAGCCGAAGTTCGGGACAGGGTTGGCAGTACTTC
.,TRBV15,TRBJ2-5,TRBD2,CATSSRIGGETQYF,TGTGCCACCTCCTCTAGGATCGGGGGGGAGACCCAGTACTTC
.,TRBV6-5,TRBJ1-4,.,CASCPGQLNEKLFF,TGTGCCAGTTGCCCTGGGCAGCTCAATGAAAAACTGTTTTTT
.,TRBV27,TRBJ1-2,.,CASSLEGDLNGYTF,TGTGCCAGCAGTTTAGAAGGAGACCTAAATGGCTACACCTTC
.,TRBV28,TRBJ2-1,TRBD1,CASSWDRANSYNEQFF,TGTGCCAGCAGTTGGGACAGGGCAAACTCCTACAATGAGCAGTTCTTC
.,TRBV28,TRBJ2-3,.,CASSFYGAGNQNTQYF,TGTGCCAGCAGTTTCTATGGGGCGGGAAATCAAAATACGCAGTATTTT
once,TRBV4-2,TRBJ2-3,TRBD2,CASSLGYAGARADTQYF,TGTGCCAGCAGCCTGGGATATGCGGGAGCAAGGGCAGATACGCAGTATTTT
.,TRBV27,TRBJ2-5,.,CASSSWGRGETQYF,TGTGCCAGCAGTTCGTGGGGGCGCGGAGAGACCCAGTACTTC
.,TRBV28,TRBJ2-7,TRBD1,CASSPSRTGGYEQYF,TGTGCCAGCAGTCCCTCTCGGACAGGGGGCTACGAGCAGTACTTC
.,TRBV10-2,TRBJ1-1,TRBD1,CASSETTGPNTEAFF,TGCGCCAGCAGTGAAACGACAGGGCCAAACACTGAAGCTTTCTTT
.,TRBV24-1,TRBJ2-1,.,CATRTGDSYNEQFF,TGTGCCACGAGAACAGGAGACTCCTACAATGAGCAGTTCTTC
.,TRBV28,TRBJ2-1,TRBD2,CASSHLAGGYNEQFF,TGTGCCAGCAGCCATCTAGCGGGAGGGTACAATGAGCAGTTCTTC
few,TRBV7-2,TRBJ1-5,.,CASSYGTPGWAQHF,TGTGCCAGCAGTTACGGGACACCTGGATGGGCCCAGCATTTT
.,TRBV6-5,TRBJ2-5,.,CGPAGPKGETQYF,TGTGGGCCGGCAGGGCCTAAGGGAGAGACCCAGTACTTC
once,TRBV2,TRBJ2-7,.,CASSAGTNEQYF,TGTGCCAGCAGTGCCGGGACAAACGAGCAGTACTTC